A selection of T cell receptor beta chains follows, all from one sample in a study of cytomegalovirus exposure and HLA in healthy donors. TCRdb's copy holds only in-frame clones and misses some; the assay was immunoSEQ multiplex PCR. This sample has some 140,000 clones, with approximately 80% found just once. The sequencing sample was made of PBMCs. These receptor sequences come from a woman aged 40 to 50 in good health and CMV-seropositive. Both conserved end residues are part of each CDR3. Fields, in order: D gene, clone size, J gene, V gene, CDR3 DNA, CDR3 protein. A D gene is named only where the DNA matches it firmly. Rows may omit the clone size; those that give it use once, few, many or a size class.

d_gene: TRBD1
abundance: -
j_gene: TRBJ2-7
v_gene: TRBV30
CDR3nt: TGTGCCTGGATGACCCACGAGACAGGGTACGAGCAGTACTTC
CDR3aa: CAWMTHETGYEQYF

d_gene: -
abundance: -
j_gene: TRBJ2-1
v_gene: TRBV30
CDR3nt: TGTGCCTGGAGACTCTACAATGAGCAGTTCTTC
CDR3aa: CAWRLYNEQFF

d_gene: TRBD1
abundance: -
j_gene: TRBJ2-3
v_gene: TRBV5-1
CDR3nt: TGCGCCAGCAGCTTGCGGGACAGGGGGAACGCAGATACGCAGTATTTT
CDR3aa: CASSLRDRGNADTQYF

d_gene: TRBD1
abundance: -
j_gene: TRBJ1-2
v_gene: TRBV5-1
CDR3nt: TGCGCCAGCAGCACCGGGACAGGGGCGTATGGCTACACCTTC
CDR3aa: CASSTGTGAYGYTF

d_gene: -
abundance: few
j_gene: TRBJ2-7
v_gene: TRBV7-9
CDR3nt: TGTGCCAGCAGCTCCAAGGGACTCGAGCAGTACTTC
CDR3aa: CASSSKGLEQYF

d_gene: -
abundance: -
j_gene: TRBJ2-6
v_gene: TRBV11-2
CDR3nt: TGTGCCAGCAGCTCAGGGGGGATCTCTGGGGCCAACGTCCTGACTTTC
CDR3aa: CASSSGGISGANVLTF

d_gene: TRBD2
abundance: -
j_gene: TRBJ2-3
v_gene: TRBV30
CDR3nt: TGTGCCTGGAGTCTCAGTCTAGCGGGAGCTGGGGATACGCAGTATTTT
CDR3aa: CAWSLSLAGAGDTQYF

d_gene: TRBD2
abundance: -
j_gene: TRBJ2-3
v_gene: TRBV7-2
CDR3nt: TGTGCCAGCAGCTTAGCGCTAGCGGTAAGCACAGATACGCAGTATTTT
CDR3aa: CASSLALAVSTDTQYF

d_gene: -
abundance: -
j_gene: TRBJ1-3
v_gene: TRBV9
CDR3nt: TGTGCCAGCAGCGGACAGCCTAGCTCTGGAAACACCATATATTTT
CDR3aa: CASSGQPSSGNTIYF

d_gene: -
abundance: once
j_gene: TRBJ2-7
v_gene: TRBV19
CDR3nt: TGTGCCAGTAGTAGGCCCGGGGACTACGAGCAGTACTTC
CDR3aa: CASSRPGDYEQYF

d_gene: TRBD2
abundance: -
j_gene: TRBJ2-3
v_gene: TRBV6-1
CDR3nt: TGTGCCAGCAGTGAAGCGAAGGGATTTAGCGGGTACCTTTATCCCACAGATACGCAGTATTTT
CDR3aa: CASSEAKGFSGYLYPTDTQYF

d_gene: TRBD2
abundance: once
j_gene: TRBJ2-1
v_gene: TRBV28
CDR3nt: TGTGCCAGCAGTCCGACCGTCGCGGGAGGGCCAACCAGCTCCTACAATGAGCAGTTCTTC
CDR3aa: CASSPTVAGGPTSSYNEQFF

d_gene: -
abundance: -
j_gene: TRBJ2-1
v_gene: TRBV5-1
CDR3nt: TGCGCCAGCAGCTTGGGTATCGGCAATGAGCAGTTCTTC
CDR3aa: CASSLGIGNEQFF

d_gene: -
abundance: -
j_gene: TRBJ2-2
v_gene: TRBV7-8
CDR3nt: TGTGCCAGCAGCTTATGGGCAGGGGATATCGGGGAGCTGTTTTTT
CDR3aa: CASSLWAGDIGELFF

d_gene: TRBD1
abundance: -
j_gene: TRBJ1-2
v_gene: TRBV18
CDR3nt: TGTGCCAGCTCACCAGAGACAGGGGATGGCTACACCTTC
CDR3aa: CASSPETGDGYTF

d_gene: -
abundance: -
j_gene: TRBJ1-2
v_gene: TRBV11-2
CDR3nt: TGTGCCAGCAGCTTAGATAAAAGGGCAGGGCCACATGGCTACACCTTC
CDR3aa: CASSLDKRAGPHGYTF

d_gene: -
abundance: -
j_gene: TRBJ2-7
v_gene: TRBV6-6
CDR3nt: TGTGCCAGCAGAGCGAGTTCCTACGAGCAGTACTTC
CDR3aa: CASRASSYEQYF

d_gene: TRBD2
abundance: -
j_gene: TRBJ2-3
v_gene: TRBV2
CDR3nt: TGTGCCAGCTCGGGGACTAGCGGGAGGGTTCATACGCAGTATTTT
CDR3aa: CASSGTSGRVHTQYF

d_gene: TRBD1
abundance: -
j_gene: TRBJ2-7
v_gene: TRBV9
CDR3nt: TGTGCCAGCAGCCCGGGACGGGACAGGGTGGTGGGGGAGCAGTACTTC
CDR3aa: CASSPGRDRVVGEQYF

d_gene: TRBD2
abundance: -
j_gene: TRBJ2-1
v_gene: TRBV15
CDR3nt: TGTGCCACCAGCAGAGAGTGGCTAGCGGGAGTCAATGAGCAGTTCTTC
CDR3aa: CATSREWLAGVNEQFF

d_gene: TRBD2
abundance: -
j_gene: TRBJ2-5
v_gene: TRBV7-2
CDR3nt: TGTGCCAGCAGCTTAGTAGGGACTAGCGGCGTAGAGACCCAGTACTTC
CDR3aa: CASSLVGTSGVETQYF

d_gene: TRBD2
abundance: -
j_gene: TRBJ2-1
v_gene: TRBV5-4
CDR3nt: TGTGCCAGCAGCCTGGGGGGGAGGTTCAATGAGCAGTTCTTC
CDR3aa: CASSLGGRFNEQFF

d_gene: -
abundance: -
j_gene: TRBJ2-2
v_gene: TRBV28
CDR3nt: TGTGCCAGCAGGGCATCCGACAGGCCGACCGGGGAGCTGTTTTTT
CDR3aa: CASRASDRPTGELFF

d_gene: TRBD1
abundance: -
j_gene: TRBJ2-1
v_gene: TRBV5-6
CDR3nt: TGTGCCAGCAGCTTGGACAGGGGGTCGGCCTACAATGAGCAGTTCTTC
CDR3aa: CASSLDRGSAYNEQFF

d_gene: -
abundance: -
j_gene: TRBJ1-2
v_gene: TRBV11-2
CDR3nt: TGTGCCAGCAGCTTCGCGTCTGCTAACTATGGCTACACCTTC
CDR3aa: CASSFASANYGYTF

d_gene: -
abundance: -
j_gene: TRBJ2-3
v_gene: TRBV7-9
CDR3nt: TGTGCCAGCAGCTTATATAGCACAGATACGCAGTATTTT
CDR3aa: CASSLYSTDTQYF

d_gene: -
abundance: -
j_gene: TRBJ2-3
v_gene: TRBV6-1
CDR3nt: TGTGCCAGCAGTGTCAACTCACGCACAGATACGCAGTATTTT
CDR3aa: CASSVNSRTDTQYF

d_gene: TRBD1
abundance: -
j_gene: TRBJ2-3
v_gene: TRBV4-1
CDR3nt: TGCGCCAGCAGCCAGGACCGACAGGGATCTAGCACAGATACGCAGTATTTT
CDR3aa: CASSQDRQGSSTDTQYF

d_gene: -
abundance: -
j_gene: TRBJ1-2
v_gene: TRBV4-1
CDR3nt: TGCGCCAGCAGCCAAGAAGCCGGGGGGGGAGGAGATGGCTACACCTTC
CDR3aa: CASSQEAGGGGDGYTF

d_gene: -
abundance: -
j_gene: TRBJ1-2
v_gene: TRBV14
CDR3nt: TGTGCCAGCAGCCCCTCCCCGACAGTTGGCTACACCTTC
CDR3aa: CASSPSPTVGYTF

d_gene: TRBD2
abundance: -
j_gene: TRBJ2-7
v_gene: TRBV2
CDR3nt: TGTGCCAGCAGCCTGGGACTAGCGGGAGAGAACTACGAGCAGTACTTC
CDR3aa: CASSLGLAGENYEQYF

d_gene: TRBD2
abundance: -
j_gene: TRBJ2-7
v_gene: TRBV27
CDR3nt: TGTGCCAGCAGTTCCCAGACAGGATTCATAGCGGGAGCGTCCGAGCAGTACTTC
CDR3aa: CASSSQTGFIAGASEQYF

d_gene: -
abundance: -
j_gene: TRBJ1-5
v_gene: TRBV19
CDR3nt: TGTGCCAGCTTGAGACAGCATGATAGCAATCAGCCCCAGCATTTT
CDR3aa: CASLRQHDSNQPQHF

d_gene: -
abundance: -
j_gene: TRBJ2-3
v_gene: TRBV19
CDR3nt: TGTGCCAGTAGTATCGGTCCCCCGGGCACAGATACGCAGTATTTT
CDR3aa: CASSIGPPGTDTQYF

d_gene: -
abundance: once
j_gene: TRBJ2-1
v_gene: TRBV28
CDR3nt: TGTGCCAGCAGTTCTCCAGGTGGGCAGGGGCACCAGTTGGACGTCTACAATGAGCAGTTCTTC
CDR3aa: CASSSPGGQGHQLDVYNEQFF

d_gene: -
abundance: -
j_gene: TRBJ2-3
v_gene: TRBV5-1
CDR3nt: TGCGCCAGCAGCTCGACAGCCGGCACAGATACGCAGTATTTT
CDR3aa: CASSSTAGTDTQYF

d_gene: TRBD2
abundance: -
j_gene: TRBJ2-3
v_gene: TRBV27
CDR3nt: TGTGCCAGCACAGGACTAGCGGGGCCCGATACGCAGTATTTT
CDR3aa: CASTGLAGPDTQYF

d_gene: TRBD1
abundance: -
j_gene: TRBJ2-7
v_gene: TRBV6-1
CDR3nt: TGTGCCAGCAGAGGTAGACAGGGGGCGATCCTCGAGCAGTACTTC
CDR3aa: CASRGRQGAILEQYF

d_gene: TRBD2
abundance: -
j_gene: TRBJ2-7
v_gene: TRBV14
CDR3nt: TGTGCCAGCAGCCAATCACTAGCGGGAGCGTCCGAGCAGTACTTC
CDR3aa: CASSQSLAGASEQYF

d_gene: -
abundance: -
j_gene: TRBJ1-2
v_gene: TRBV13
CDR3nt: TGTGCCAGCAGCTTAGTTCGCTTGGGCGAAGATGGCTACACCTTC
CDR3aa: CASSLVRLGEDGYTF

d_gene: -
abundance: -
j_gene: TRBJ2-7
v_gene: TRBV2
CDR3nt: TGTGCCAGCCGTCGAAGGGACACCTCCTACGAGCAGTACTTC
CDR3aa: CASRRRDTSYEQYF

d_gene: TRBD1
abundance: -
j_gene: TRBJ2-5
v_gene: TRBV5-6
CDR3nt: TGTGCCAGCAGCTTCCGACAGGGGGCTGTTACGGAGACCCAGTACTTC
CDR3aa: CASSFRQGAVTETQYF

d_gene: -
abundance: -
j_gene: TRBJ2-5
v_gene: TRBV19
CDR3nt: TGTGCCAGTAGCCGGGGAGCGGACTGGCAAGAGACCCAGTACTTC
CDR3aa: CASSRGADWQETQYF

d_gene: -
abundance: -
j_gene: TRBJ2-3
v_gene: TRBV7-9
CDR3nt: TGTGCCAGCAGCTTACTCCCTCTGATGGAGCTAGAAAGTACGCAGTATTTT
CDR3aa: CASSLLPLMELESTQYF

d_gene: TRBD2
abundance: few
j_gene: TRBJ2-1
v_gene: TRBV6-5
CDR3nt: TGTGCCAGCAGTTCATCCTGGACTAGCGGGGGCGGTTCGCAGTTCTTC
CDR3aa: CASSSSWTSGGGSQFF

d_gene: -
abundance: -
j_gene: TRBJ2-3
v_gene: TRBV18
CDR3nt: TGTGCCAGCTCACCATCAGGTTCACACACAGATACGCAGTATTTT
CDR3aa: CASSPSGSHTDTQYF

d_gene: -
abundance: -
j_gene: TRBJ1-1
v_gene: TRBV19
CDR3nt: TGTGCCAGTAGGAGAGGACGGGGAGGGAACACTGAAGCTTTCTTT
CDR3aa: CASRRGRGGNTEAFF

d_gene: -
abundance: few
j_gene: TRBJ2-1
v_gene: TRBV9
CDR3nt: -
CDR3aa: CASSASGSTSVNEQFF

d_gene: TRBD2
abundance: -
j_gene: TRBJ2-4
v_gene: TRBV28
CDR3nt: TGTGCCAGCACGGGGACTAGCGGGTTAGCCAAAAACATTCAGTACTTC
CDR3aa: CASTGTSGLAKNIQYF

d_gene: TRBD1
abundance: -
j_gene: TRBJ2-7
v_gene: TRBV5-4
CDR3nt: TGTGCCAGCAGCTTGGACCCCGGGACAGGGGCCTACGAGCAGTACTTC
CDR3aa: CASSLDPGTGAYEQYF

d_gene: TRBD2
abundance: -
j_gene: TRBJ2-6
v_gene: TRBV9
CDR3nt: TGTGCCAGCAACCTAGGACTAGCGCCCATCTCTGGGGCCAACGTCCTGACTTTC
CDR3aa: CASNLGLAPISGANVLTF

d_gene: -
abundance: few
j_gene: TRBJ2-1
v_gene: TRBV6-5
CDR3nt: TGTGCCAGCAGATATCACAATGAGCAGTTCTTC
CDR3aa: CASRYHNEQFF

d_gene: TRBD2
abundance: -
j_gene: TRBJ2-1
v_gene: TRBV7-3
CDR3nt: TGTGCCAGCAGCTCACACAGCGGGAGGGCCTACAATGAGCAGTTCTTC
CDR3aa: CASSSHSGRAYNEQFF

d_gene: TRBD2
abundance: -
j_gene: TRBJ2-4
v_gene: TRBV4-1
CDR3nt: TGCGCCAGCAGCCATTCGCCGGGACTATCTTCCAAAAACATTCAGTACTTC
CDR3aa: CASSHSPGLSSKNIQYF

d_gene: -
abundance: few
j_gene: TRBJ1-2
v_gene: TRBV19
CDR3nt: TGTGCCAGTAGTATTCGGGCGGGCTATGGCTACACCTTC
CDR3aa: CASSIRAGYGYTF

d_gene: TRBD1
abundance: once
j_gene: TRBJ1-5
v_gene: TRBV27
CDR3nt: TGTGCCAGCAGTTACGGACAGGGCGATCAGCCCCAGCATTTT
CDR3aa: CASSYGQGDQPQHF

d_gene: TRBD2
abundance: -
j_gene: TRBJ2-1
v_gene: TRBV7-2
CDR3nt: TGTGCCAGCAGCTTAGCTCTAGCGGGGGTTAATGAGCAGTTCTTC
CDR3aa: CASSLALAGVNEQFF

d_gene: TRBD2
abundance: -
j_gene: TRBJ2-3
v_gene: TRBV7-6
CDR3nt: TGTGCCAGCAGCATCCCAGGGACTAGCGGGAGGGTCGTGAGCACAGATACGCAGTATTTT
CDR3aa: CASSIPGTSGRVVSTDTQYF